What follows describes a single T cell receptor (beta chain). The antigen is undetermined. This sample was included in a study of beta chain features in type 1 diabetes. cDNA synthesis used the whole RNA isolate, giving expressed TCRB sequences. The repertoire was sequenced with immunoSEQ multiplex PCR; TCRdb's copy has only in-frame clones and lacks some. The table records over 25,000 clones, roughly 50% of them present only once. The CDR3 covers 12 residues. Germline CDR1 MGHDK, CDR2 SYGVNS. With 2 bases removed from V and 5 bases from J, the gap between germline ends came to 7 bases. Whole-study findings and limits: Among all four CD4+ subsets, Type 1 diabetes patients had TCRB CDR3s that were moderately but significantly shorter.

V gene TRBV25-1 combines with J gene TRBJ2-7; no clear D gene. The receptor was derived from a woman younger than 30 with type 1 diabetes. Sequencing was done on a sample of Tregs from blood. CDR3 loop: CASSELTNEQYF. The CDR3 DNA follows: TGTGCCAGCAGTGAACTCACTAACGAGCAGTACTTC.